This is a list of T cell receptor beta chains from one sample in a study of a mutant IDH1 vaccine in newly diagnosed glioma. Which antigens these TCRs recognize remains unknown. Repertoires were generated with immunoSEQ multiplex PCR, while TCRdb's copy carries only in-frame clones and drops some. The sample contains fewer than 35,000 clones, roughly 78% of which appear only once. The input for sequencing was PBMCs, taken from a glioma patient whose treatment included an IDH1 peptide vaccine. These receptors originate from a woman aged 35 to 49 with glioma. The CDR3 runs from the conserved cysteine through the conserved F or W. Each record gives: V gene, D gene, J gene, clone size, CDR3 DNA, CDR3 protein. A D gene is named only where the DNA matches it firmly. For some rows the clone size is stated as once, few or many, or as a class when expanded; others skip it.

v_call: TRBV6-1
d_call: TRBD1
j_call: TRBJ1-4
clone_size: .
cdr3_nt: TGTGCCAGCCGGACAGGGGGCGCCGGTAATGAAAAACTGTTTTTT
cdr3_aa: CASRTGGAGNEKLFF

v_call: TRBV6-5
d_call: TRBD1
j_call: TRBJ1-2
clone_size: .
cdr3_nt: TGTGCCAGCAGTTACTCCGGCAGGGGGTACGGCTACACCTTC
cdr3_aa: CASSYSGRGYGYTF

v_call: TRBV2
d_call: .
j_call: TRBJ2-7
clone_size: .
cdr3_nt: TGTGCCAGCAGTGAACGGGGCTACGAGCAGTACTTC
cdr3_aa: CASSERGYEQYF

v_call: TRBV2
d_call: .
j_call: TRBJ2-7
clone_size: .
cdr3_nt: TGTGCCAGCAGTGAGTACCAGCGCTACGAGCAGTACTTC
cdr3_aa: CASSEYQRYEQYF

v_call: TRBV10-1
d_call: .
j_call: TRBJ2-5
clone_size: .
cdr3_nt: TGCGCCAGCAGTGAGGGCGGGGGCCGGCAAGAGACCCAGTACTTC
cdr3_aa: CASSEGGGRQETQYF

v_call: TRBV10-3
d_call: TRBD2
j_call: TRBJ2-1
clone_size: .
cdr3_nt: TGTGCCATCAGTGAGGGCGGGAGGCAGGGCCTTAATGAGCAGTTCTTC
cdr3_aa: CAISEGGRQGLNEQFF

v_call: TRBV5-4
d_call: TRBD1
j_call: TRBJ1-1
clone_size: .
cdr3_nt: TGTGCCAGCAGACTGGAGGACAGGGCCACTGAAGCTTTCTTT
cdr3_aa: CASRLEDRATEAFF

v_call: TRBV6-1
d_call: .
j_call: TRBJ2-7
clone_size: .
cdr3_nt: TGTGCCAGCAGTGAGGATGTCTACGAGCAGTACTTC
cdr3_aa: CASSEDVYEQYF

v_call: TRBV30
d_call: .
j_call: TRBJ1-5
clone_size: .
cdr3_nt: TGTGCCCGGACCCTGGACAGAAGCAATCAGCCCCAGCATTTT
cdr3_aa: CARTLDRSNQPQHF

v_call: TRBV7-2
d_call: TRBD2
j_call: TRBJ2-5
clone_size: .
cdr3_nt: TGTGCCAGCAGAACCGGGACTAGCGCCCAAGAGACCCAGTACTTC
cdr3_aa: CASRTGTSAQETQYF

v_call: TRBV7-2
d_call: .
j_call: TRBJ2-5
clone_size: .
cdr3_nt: TGTGCCAGCAGCCCCACCAGTTATCGGGAGACCCAGTACTTC
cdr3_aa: CASSPTSYRETQYF

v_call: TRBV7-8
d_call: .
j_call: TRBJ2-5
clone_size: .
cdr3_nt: TGTGCCAGCAGAACAGGGAAGATGGGGACCCAGTACTTC
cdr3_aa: CASRTGKMGTQYF

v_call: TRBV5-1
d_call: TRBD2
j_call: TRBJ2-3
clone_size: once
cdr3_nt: TGCGCCAGCAGCTTGCCAGCGGGGAGTGCAGATACGCAGTATTTT
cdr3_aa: CASSLPAGSADTQYF

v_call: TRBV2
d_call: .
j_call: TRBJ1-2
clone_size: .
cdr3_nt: TGTGCCAGCAGTGAAACTGTCCCAGCCGCTAACTATGGCTACACCTTC
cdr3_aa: CASSETVPAANYGYTF

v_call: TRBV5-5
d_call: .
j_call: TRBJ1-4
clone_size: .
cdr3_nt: TGTGCCAGCAGCTTGACTGTCACTCAAAAAGGACTGTTTTTT
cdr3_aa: CASSLTVTQKGLFF

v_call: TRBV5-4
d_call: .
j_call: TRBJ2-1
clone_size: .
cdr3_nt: TGTGCCAGCAGGCCCAGGGGAACCTACAATGAGCAGTTCTTC
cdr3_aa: CASRPRGTYNEQFF

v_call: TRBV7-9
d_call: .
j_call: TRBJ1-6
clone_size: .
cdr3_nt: TGTGCCAGCAGCTTATCTCCGGATGGGTCACCCCTCCACTTT
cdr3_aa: CASSLSPDGSPLHF

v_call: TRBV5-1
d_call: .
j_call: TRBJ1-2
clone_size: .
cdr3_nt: TGCGCCAGCAGAGAAGACCCAGGGATCTATGGCTACACCTTC
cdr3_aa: CASREDPGIYGYTF

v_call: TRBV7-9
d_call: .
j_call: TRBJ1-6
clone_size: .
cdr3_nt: TGTGCCAGCAGCTTGGACGGTGGATGGGGCTCCTATAATTCACCCCTCCACTTT
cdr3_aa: CASSLDGGWGSYNSPLHF

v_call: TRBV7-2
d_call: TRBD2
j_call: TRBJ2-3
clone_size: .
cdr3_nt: TGTGCCAGCAGCCCCCGACTAGCGGGGCTCCCAGATACGCAGTATTTT
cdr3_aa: CASSPRLAGLPDTQYF

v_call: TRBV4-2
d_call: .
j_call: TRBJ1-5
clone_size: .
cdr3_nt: TGTGCCACCTCACACCGGGGCATTAGCAATCAGCCCCAGCATTTT
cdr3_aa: CATSHRGISNQPQHF

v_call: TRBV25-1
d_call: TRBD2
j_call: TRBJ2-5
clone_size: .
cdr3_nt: TGTGCCAGCAGTTTGGCTAGCGGGGTGGGTGAGACCCAGTACTTC
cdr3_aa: CASSLASGVGETQYF

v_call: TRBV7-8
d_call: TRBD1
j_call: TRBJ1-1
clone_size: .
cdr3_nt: TGTGCCAGCAGCTTAGGACAGGGGGTGAACACTGAAGCTTTCTTT
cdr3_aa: CASSLGQGVNTEAFF

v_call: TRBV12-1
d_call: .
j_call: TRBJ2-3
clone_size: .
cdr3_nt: TGTGCCAGCACGACTAGCGGGGGCCTCAGCACAGATACGCAGTATTTT
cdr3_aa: CASTTSGGLSTDTQYF